The entry below describes one T cell receptor (beta chain). Its target antigen remains unknown. No base-level quality is on record; no much larger clone is a single base apart. The CDR3 regions of human TCRbeta chains were subjected to immunosequencing. In the original analysis: TCRs in the repertoires were matched against a reference library of SARS-CoV-2-specific TCRs that had been generated with the MIRA antigen-specificity platform. Breadth was defined as the fraction of unique TCRs that were SARS-CoV-2-associated. Depth was defined as the fraction of total T cells that were SARS-CoV-2-associated. Using the MIRA data, each spike-specific TCR was assigned both to the spike region to which the TCR was reactive and to a CD4 or CD8 class. Log10-transformed breadth and depth values were compared by one-way ANOVA with Sidak's multiple comparisons tests. Entries here come from immuneACCESS through TCRdb and include only in-frame sequences with V and J called. Some clones fail to appear in such tables; in the studies checked, an unresolved V gene covers under half of the shortfall, and the cause of the remainder is unknown. The D gene and trimming were derived from the DNA, and the V and J assignments and clone size from that table. This sample lists about 150,000 clones; roughly 87% were detected once. The ten largest clones capture around 5% of the sample.

The data were taken from a study of T cell responses to AZD1222 COVID-19 vaccine (dated by TCRdb to the early 2020s). At the level of the whole study: AZD1222 recipients given second doses at about 4 weeks or at about 12 weeks were pooled, since spike-specific TCR depth and breadth were not found to differ between the two schedules. Trial participants were enrolled into age subgroups of 18-55, 56-69 and 70-plus years, which contained 148, 28 and 57 TCR-sequenced participants, respectively. TCR sequencing covered some 250 trial participants: 207 given two doses of AZD1222 and about 26 given two doses of MenACWY control vaccine. Overall study outcomes, separate from this receptor: Vaccine-associated CD4 TCRs spanned the whole spike protein, with dominant responses in regions 160-218 and 743-854. Participants were mostly white British, with more females than males. The authors suggested clonal diversity may have been underestimated. Spike-specific TCR breadth and depth rose significantly after two AZD1222 doses compared with day 0 and with MenACWY recipients. The 56-69-year group was small, and its depth increase did not reach significance, likely because of low power. Only five or six AZD1222 recipients were SARS-CoV-2 seropositive at baseline, limiting conclusions about previously exposed vaccinees. Because no day 14 peak-response samples were available, repertoires were characterized only after the peak T cell response. Reportedly, close to half of the unique spike-specific TCRs recognized epitopes lying outside the regions that are mutated in the B.1.351 and B.1.1.7 variants.

Reading the label with the study, this specimen's time point is: baseline before first vaccination. Vaccinee samples were obtained from the UK trials COV001 and COV002, which included a single-blind randomized controlled phase 2/3 trial of AZD1222 (ChAdOx1 nCoV-19) in healthy adults. For TCRbeta chain sequencing, PBMC samples from trial participants were taken at day 0 and at day 28 after the second dose. From the cysteine through the phenylalanine, the CDR3 covers 17 amino acids. Only the CDR3 part of the read is kept: 51 bases, read in frame from the first base. A distance of 14 bases separates the germline ends of V and J, which lose 4 bases and 1 base respectively. CDR1 and CDR2 are read off the germline V gene as LGHNA and YSLEER.

The rearrangement combines TRBV4-3 with TRBJ2-6, with the identity of the D gene unclear. The sequencing here drew on peripheral blood, taken on day 0 of AZD1222 vaccination. The receptor's source is an adult in good health. The CDR3 region has the sequence CASSREVIGSGANVLTF. The bases read TGCGCCAGCAGCCGAGAAGTGATAGGGTCTGGGGCCAACGTCCTGACTTTC.